This T cell receptor (beta chain) was recorded in a study of blood T cell repertoires in COVID-19. The germline V gene has CDR1 LGHDT and CDR2 YNNKEL (reference sequence). V shed 4 bases, J shed 9 bases, and the junction held 12 bases outside the gene matches. The CDR3 runs to 15 residues. Profiled with immunoSEQ multiplex PCR; TCRdb holds only in-frame clones, not every one. The sample records approximately 440,000 clones, about 90% being singletons. This clonotype originated in a man between 18 and 35 years old who had recovered from COVID-19. This rearrangement joins TRBV3-1 (or the pseudogene TRBV3-2) to TRBJ1-2; TRBD1 matches 9 bases. Material: PBMCs or T cells enriched from blood (not recorded which). The CDR3: CASSRPGQGRFRYTF. The DNA of the CDR3 is TGTGCCAGCAGCCGCCCGGGACAGGGAAGATTCCGCTACACCTTC.